What follows are 31 T cell receptor beta chains derived from one specimen sequenced in a study of graft-versus-host responses after intestinal transplantation. Sequencing was performed with immunoSEQ multiplex PCR; in TCRdb, only in-frame clones are kept and a portion is missing. The sample carries around 39,000 clones, 90% to 95% recorded once. The sample in question was PBMCs, obtained approximately 100 weeks after intestinal transplantation. Receptor source: a human patient who received an intestinal transplant, so some T cells may come from the graft donor.

V gene TRBV7-9 combines with J gene TRBJ2-1, with D possibly matching TRBD2 (6 bases). Per the germline V gene, CDR1 is SEHNR and CDR2 is FQNEAQ (reference sequence). V dropped 1 base and J dropped 6 bases, with 13 bases sitting between them. This CDR3 comprises 15 residues. The CDR3 loop reads CASSLVLAKSNEQFF. Written as DNA, the CDR3 is TGTGCCAGCAGCTTAGTACTAGCTAAGTCCAATGAGCAGTTCTTC.

This chain uses TRBV13 with TRBJ1-6, with D uncertain. Germline lookup yields CDR1 PRHDT and CDR2 FYEKMQ (reference sequence). The germline V and J ends were trimmed by 5 bases and 6 bases, with 11 bases remaining between them. The CDR3 is 14 residues long. In DNA, the CDR3 is TGTGCCAGCAGCCAAAAAACCAGTAATTCACCCCTCCACTTT. Protein sequence: CASSQKTSNSPLHF.

The chain couples TRBV27 to TRBJ2-3; 11 nucleotides line up with TRBD2. The CDR3 runs to 18 residues. Germline V gene data show CDR1 as MNHEY and CDR2 as SMNVEV (reference sequence). The V gene end was trimmed by 2 bases and the J gene end by 0 bases; junction bases not matched to a gene: 7. CDR3 bases: TGTGCCAGCAGTTTAACCCCGACTAGCGGGGAAAGCACAGATACGCAGTATTTT. Encoded protein: CASSLTPTSGESTDTQYF.

This rearrangement joins TRBV27 to TRBJ2-7; no clear D. V lost 5 bases, J lost 3 bases, and 14 bases lay in between. CDR3 size: 14 residues. The germline CDR1 and CDR2 sequences are MNHEY and SMNVEV (reference sequence). CDR3 DNA: TGTGCCAGCAGTCCCCTCCCCGTAAACTACGAGCAGTACTTC. It yields the protein CASSPLPVNYEQYF.

This clone has a single count. V and J are TRBV21-1 and TRBJ2-7; the D call TRBD1 from the table was never checked on the DNA. TRBV21-1 is an annotated pseudogene. The CDR3 is 16 amino acids. Here the CDR3 reads CASSKVDYRGQYEQYF. CDR3 coding DNA: TGTGCCAGCAGCAAAGTAGATTACAGGGGGCAATACGAGCAGTACTTC.

CDR3 region: CASSPSNRPIMNTEAFF. The CDR3 DNA follows: TGTGCCAGCTCGCCGAGTAACAGGCCGATCATGAACACTGAAGCTTTCTTT. The rearrangement links TRBV18 to TRBJ1-1; tentative D call: TRBD1 (5 bases). The length of the CDR3 is 17 residues. V was shortened by 6 bases and J by 0 bases, with 20 bases between the two germline ends. The germline V gene has CDR1 KGHSH and CDR2 LQKENI.

V usage is TRBV6-6 and J usage is TRBJ2-5, with TRBD1 matching over 10 bases. V lost 6 bases and J lost 4; bases outside the gene matches: 5. CDR1 MNHNY and CDR2 SVGAGI come from the germline V gene (reference sequence). The CDR3 runs to 14 residues. As DNA, the CDR3 is TGTGCCAGCAGAACCGACAGGGGGCGAGAGACCCAGTACTTC. This sequence encodes CASRTDRGRETQYF.

The chain couples TRBV6-5 to TRBJ1-1, with D perhaps matching TRBD1 (5 bases). This CDR3 has 15 amino acids. The V and J ends lost 2 bases and 4 bases respectively, with 14 bases between them. The germline V gene has CDR1 MNHEY and CDR2 SVGAGI. The CDR3 DNA is TGTGCCAGCAGTTACGTGTGGCAGGGAGGCACTGAAGCTTTCTTT. Translation: CASSYVWQGGTEAFF.

The rearrangement uses TRBV4-2 and TRBJ1-6, with a weak D call TRBD1 (5 bases). CDR1 and CDR2 (germline): LGHNA, YNFKEQ. With 1 base removed from V and 4 bases from J, the gap between germline ends came to 8 bases. This CDR3 comprises 15 residues. CDR3 coding DNA: TGTGCCAGCAGCCAAGGGGCAGGGTATAATTCACCCCTCCACTTT. As protein: CASSQGAGYNSPLHF.

V is TRBV9 and J is TRBJ2-7; TRBD2 matches 8 bases. Per germline, CDR1 SGDLS and CDR2 YYNGEE. J was trimmed by 7 bases and V by 4 bases; bases with no gene match: 13. There are 15 residues in the CDR3. The CDR3 sequence: CASSSGTSILGEQYF. The CDR3 DNA reads as TGTGCCAGCAGCTCGGGGACTAGTATCCTGGGGGAGCAGTACTTC.

The count of this clone is one. This rearrangement joins TRBV11-2 to TRBJ2-5; the D is unclear. Trimming took off 0 bases at V and 1 base at J, with 6 bases between the two ends. The CDR3 consists of 14 residues. Germline CDR1 reads SGHAT; CDR2 reads FQNNGV. CDR3 loop: CASSLEQIQETQYF. In DNA form, the CDR3 reads TGTGCCAGCAGCTTAGAACAGATCCAAGAGACCCAGTACTTC.

The chain has TRBV7-9 and TRBJ1-2; a weak D match, TRBD1 (6 bases). Germline V gives CDR1 SEHNR, CDR2 FQNEAQ (reference sequence). Trimming shortened V by 5 bases and J by 1 base, and 17 bases separated the two germline ends. This CDR3 has 16 amino acids. The CDR3 nucleotides are TGTGCCAGCAGCAACGGCGGGGGACACTATAACTATGGCTACACCTTC. Translating it yields CASSNGGGHYNYGYTF.

The chain joins TRBV6-6 to TRBJ1-5; no reliable D call. Trimming pared 0 bases from V and 2 bases from J, leaving 8 bases between. Germline CDR1 reads MNHNY; CDR2 reads SVGAGI (reference sequence). The CDR3 is 15 amino acids. Written as DNA, the CDR3 is TGTGCCAGCAGTTACTCGTCCGGGGGCAATCAGCCCCAGCATTTT. It specifies CASSYSSGGNQPQHF.

The rearrangement joins TRBV11-2 to TRBJ1-2, with D possibly matching TRBD1 (5 bases). CDR1 is SGHAT, CDR2 FQNNGV, per germline. This CDR3 has 15 residues. Trimming shortened V by 4 bases and J by 8 bases, and 20 bases separated the two germline ends. The CDR3 bases are TGTGCCAGCAGCTCCGAGGGGATGACGGGTTTCGGCTACACCTTC. This encodes CASSSEGMTGFGYTF.

The chain links TRBV7-3 to TRBJ1-1, with D tentatively TRBD1 (5 bases). This CDR3 spans 15 amino acids. CDR1 is SGHTA and CDR2 is FQGTGA in the germline V gene. Trimming cost V 4 bases and J 4 bases, with 16 bases left between them. The CDR3 protein is CASSSTGGTGTEAFF. For the CDR3, the DNA is TGTGCCAGCAGCTCAACCGGGGGGACGGGCACTGAAGCTTTCTTT.

The chain uses TRBV7-9 and TRBJ2-1, with D perhaps assigned TRBD1 or TRBD2 (5 bases each). The CDR3 is made up of 18 amino acids. CDR1 and CDR2 from the germline V gene are SEHNR and FQNEAQ (reference sequence). V lost 3 bases, J lost 3 bases, and 21 bases lay in between. The CDR3 here is CASSFGVGEGPYYNEQFF. The CDR3 bases are TGTGCCAGCAGCTTTGGAGTTGGTGAGGGGCCATACTACAATGAGCAGTTCTTC.

V is TRBV5-1 and J is TRBJ1-6; possibly TRBD1 for D (5 bases). This CDR3 has 15 amino acids. V was pared by 0 bases and J by 10 bases, with 14 bases between. Germline V gives CDR1 SGHRS, CDR2 YFSETQ. The CDR3 DNA is TGCGCCAGCAGCTTGGAAACCGCTTCAGGGTCACCCCTCCACTTT. Its translation: CASSLETASGSPLHF. Full variable domain (missing parts from reference TRBV5-1 and TRBJ1-6): KAGVTQTPRYLIKTRGQQVTLSCSPISGHRSVSWYQQTPGQGLQFLFEYFSETQRNKGNFPGRFSGRQFSNSRSEMNVSTLELGDSALYLCASSLETASGSPLHFGNGTRLTVT.

The gene calls are TRBV6-5 and TRBJ2-5; D is undetermined. V was shortened by 2 bases and J by 2 bases, with 9 bases between the two germline ends. This CDR3 is built from 14 residues. CDR1 MNHEY and CDR2 SVGAGI come from the germline V gene. The CDR3 nucleotides are TGTGCCAGCAGTTACACGTTCGCACAAGAGACCCAGTACTTC. It translates to CASSYTFAQETQYF.

This sequence joins TRBV10-3 and TRBJ2-1; TRBD2 matches at 14 bases. The V gene's germline CDR1 is ENHRY and CDR2 SYGVKD. V trimming: 6 bases; J trimming: 5 bases; junction bases outside the gene matches: 3. CDR3 length equals 15 residues. For the CDR3, the DNA is TGTGCCATCAGCTCGGGACTAGCGGGAGACAATGAGCAGTTCTTC. Protein sequence: CAISSGLAGDNEQFF.

This clone occurred a few times. V usage is TRBV11-2 and J usage is TRBJ1-1; D gene unclear. CDR3 size: 13 residues. CDR1 and CDR2 from the germline V gene are SGHAT and FQNNGV. The V gene lost 3 bases and the J gene lost 8 bases, with 13 bases spanning the gap. The CDR3 nucleotides are TGTGCCAGCAGCTTTATCGGAACGGGCGAAGCTTTCTTT. Translation gives CASSFIGTGEAFF.

The CDR3 sequence is CAWRTPSYNEQFF. The CDR3 coding sequence is TGTGCCTGGAGGACGCCCTCCTACAATGAGCAGTTCTTC. The V and J genes are TRBV30 and TRBJ2-1, with unresolved D. With 3 bases removed from V and 0 bases from J, the gap between germline ends came to 6 bases. From germline, CDR1 is GTSNPN and CDR2 SVGIG (reference sequence). There are 13 residues in the CDR3.

The rearrangement links TRBV6-6 to TRBJ2-1, with unresolved D. This CDR3 spans 12 amino acids. Trimming cost V 2 bases and J 6 bases, with 5 bases left between them. CDR1 MNHNY and CDR2 SVGAGI come from the germline V gene (reference sequence). The CDR3 loop reads CASSYESNEQFF. The CDR3 DNA reads TGTGCCAGCAGTTACGAAAGCAATGAGCAGTTCTTC.

The chain recombines TRBV27 with TRBJ2-7; the D is unclear. Trimming pared 5 bases from V and 4 bases from J, leaving 18 bases between. The CDR3 sequence is 15 residues long. Per the germline V gene, CDR1 is MNHEY and CDR2 is SMNVEV (reference sequence). CDR3 bases: TGTGCCAGCAGTCCCCTCCCGGGTCCTCCTTACGAGCAGTACTTC. Translation: CASSPLPGPPYEQYF.

The genes are TRBV7-3 and TRBJ2-2; 8 bases align to TRBD2. Germline V gene lookup returns CDR1 SGHTA and CDR2 FQGTGA. Unmatched junction bases numbered 11, after V lost 2 bases and J lost 0 bases. The CDR3 is 19 residues long. The CDR3, as DNA: TGTGCCAGCAGCTTATCCACTAGCGGAGTCCCTGCGAACACCGGGGAGCTGTTTTTT. It yields the protein CASSLSTSGVPANTGELFF.

This chain links TRBV10-1 with TRBJ2-1, with D perhaps matching TRBD2 (6 bases). Looked up from germline, CDR1 is WNHNN and CDR2 is SYGVQD (reference sequence). The CDR3 has 13 residues. V lost 2 bases, J lost 10 bases, and 12 bases lay in between. DNA for the CDR3: TGCGCCAGCAGTGAGGGAACTCGGGGGGAGCAGTTCTTC. Its protein product is CASSEGTRGEQFF.

Concerning this clone itself: Its ends do not fully match the called genes, so a read error is possible. The V gene is TRBV9, the J gene TRBJ2-1; D uncertain. CDR3 length equals 15 residues. The germline gives CDR1 SGDLS, CDR2 YYNGEE. The CDR3 sequence: CAGSVRLADPVEQFF. The CDR3 region has the DNA TGTGCCGGCAGCGTACGTCTTGCAGATCCGGTTGAGCAGTTCTTC.

The chain employs TRBV5-5 and TRBJ2-5; 8 positions match TRBD2. V lost 3 bases to trimming and J lost 3 bases; unmatched junction nucleotides: 10. The CDR3 totals 16 residues. Germline V lookup: CDR1 SGHKS, CDR2 YYEKEE (reference sequence). The CDR3 DNA is TGTGCCAGCAGCTCCAAACCGGGACTAGTTAAAGAGACCCAGTACTTC. Its protein is CASSSKPGLVKETQYF.

In its sample, this clone was seen once. V and J are TRBV7-9 and TRBJ2-7; D is unclear. With 5 bases removed from V and 0 bases from J, the gap between germline ends came to 11 bases. CDR1 and CDR2 from the germline V gene are SEHNR and FQNEAQ (reference sequence). The CDR3 length is 14 residues. This CDR3 is CASSRGMGSYEQYF. The DNA of the CDR3 is TGTGCCAGCAGCCGAGGCATGGGCTCCTACGAGCAGTACTTC.

This clone was recorded only once. The chain recombines TRBV13 with TRBJ1-5; D gene ambiguous. From germline, CDR1 is PRHDT and CDR2 FYEKMQ (reference sequence). CDR3 size: 12 residues. The germline V and J ends were trimmed by 6 bases and 7 bases, with 10 bases remaining between them. The CDR3 loop reads CASSLAQQPQHF. In DNA form, the CDR3 reads TGTGCCAGCAGTCTCGCCCAACAGCCCCAGCATTTT.

The chain uses TRBV18 and TRBJ1-1; 12 bases are shared with TRBD1. Germline CDR1 is KGHSH and CDR2 is LQKENI. This CDR3 region has 15 residues. V shed 5 bases, J shed 10 bases, and the junction held 11 bases outside the gene matches. The CDR3 DNA reads as TGTGCCAGCTCATCGGGGACAGGGGGCCTCCGGCGAGCTTTCTTT. Amino acids: CASSSGTGGLRRAFF.

This chain joins TRBV11-3 and TRBJ2-1; 10 bases match TRBD2. Germline V gives CDR1 SGHNT, CDR2 YENEEA. Trimming took 0 bases from V and 8 from J; bases not matched to a gene: 7. CDR3 length: 16 amino acids. The DNA of the CDR3 is TGTGCCAGCAGCTTAGATACTAGCGGGGCGTTGCATGAGCAGTTCTTC. Encoded protein: CASSLDTSGALHEQFF.